This T cell receptor beta chain was identified during a study of T cells in Graves' hyperthyroidism and ophthalmopathy (dated by TCRdb to about 2019). With regard to the full study: Peripheral blood samples were taken at the time of initial diagnosis, prior to any treatment. For training and testing, the roughly 97 patients in the discovery cohort were randomly divided in a 7:3 ratio. In six Graves' hyperthyroidism patients, the study also compared T-cell repertoires from thyroid tissue with T-cell repertoires from blood. After blood sampling, hyperthyroidism patients were treated with methimazole at a starting dose of 30 mg daily, and ophthalmopathy patients were treated with high-dose intravenous methylprednisolone. To identify distinguishing TCR V-J signatures, a discovery cohort of 100 patients was used, comprising some 45 with Graves' ophthalmopathy and 55 to 65 with stable Graves' hyperthyroidism. Prospective prediction of ophthalmopathy was tested in an independent validation cohort of some 19 hyperthyroidism patients and 17 patients who later progressed to ophthalmopathy. According to the paper, TCR Vbeta CDR3 sequencing was carried out on 135 peripheral blood samples, which came from fewer than 50 ophthalmopathy, 75 to 80 hyperthyroidism and 17 progressor patients.

Findings and caveats that apply to the study as a whole: Most expanded thyroid clonotypes (frequency above 0.001) were also found in blood, which suggests that blood repertoires may mirror thyroid immune responses. Ophthalmopathy was separated from stable hyperthyroidism by a 13 V-J signature model, with 85% to 90% sensitivity and approximately 81% specificity obtained in cross-validation and 80%/75% obtained in testing. In validation, progression to ophthalmopathy was predicted by the model with 70% to 71% sensitivity and 72% to 85% specificity, a median of around 6.5 months before onset. No statistical method was used to fix the sample size in advance, and group allocation was not hidden from the investigators.

From its cysteine to its phenylalanine, the CDR3 spans 17 amino acids. This entry keeps only the CDR3 DNA: 51 bases, framed from base 1. CDR1 is given as MGHDK and CDR2 as SYGVNS, both from the germline V gene. V was cut back by 4 bases and J by 6 bases, leaving a gap of 19 bases between them. Stable Graves' hyperthyroidism was defined as no progression to ophthalmopathy during 18 months of follow-up. Hyperthyroidism patients were aged 18 to 65 years and newly diagnosed, with disease duration of less than 2 months. Patients with uncontrolled infections, other autoimmune diseases, pregnancy or lactation were excluded. Clinical symptoms, serum thyroxine and TRAb, thyroid ultrasound, and orbital computed tomography formed the basis for the diagnoses. PBMCs were isolated from 8 to 10 ml of fresh peripheral blood by Ficoll-Paque density gradient centrifugation. Total RNA was extracted using Trizol reagent, and RNA quality was assessed on an Agilent 2100 Bioanalyzer.

This clonotype was counted many times. It has no known antigen specificity. The record has no base qualities; no much larger clone is one base away. Amplification of TCR beta CDR3 regions was carried out from RNA transcripts. The TCR CDR3 was subjected to a first round of RT-PCR using the HTBI primer set and the Qiagen OneStep RT-PCR kit. Libraries were constructed in a second round of multiplex PCR, after which size selection and purification were performed. Paired-end sequencing of the libraries was performed with 100 bp reads on an Illumina HiSeq2000. Per the source publication's procedure: Raw data were processed with SOAPnuke, discarding reads with adapters, uncalled bases, mean Phred below 15, or no exact constant-primer or identifier match. COPE v1.2.5 was used to merge high-quality paired reads, and clonotypes were defined as unique nucleotide sequences. MiTCR v1.1 was used to align clonotypes to the IMGT TRBV, TRBD and TRBJ reference segments. Analysis was restricted to V-J combinations with a frequency above 0.0001, which covered roughly 99% of repertoires. A TCS score was defined as the ratio of F50 (clonal expansion) to E x V (chaos), with BLOSUM62-based TCRdist applied between CDR3 peptides within each V-J. Welch's t-statistics and random forest reduced fewer than 550 V-J features to some 14, which were used in a naive Bayes classifier (R e1071). The similarity between thyroid and blood repertoires was quantified using the Morisita-Horn index. TCRdb's own reprocessing of the public reads used fastp at Q25 and MiXCR and kept productive beta chains. Each entry is one CDR3 protein sequence, shown with its most common DNA and genes. TCRdb assigned the V and J calls; the authors' analysis was not used. The table for this sample lists nearly 750,000 distinct CDR3 sequences; over 35% of them were counted only once. In total, the top ten clones hold approximately 31% of the sample.

The origin of this receptor is a woman in her forties with Graves' hyperthyroidism. The source material was blood. The chain is made from TRBV25-1 and TRBJ1-6; there is no confident call for the D gene. CDR3 region: CASSGPSAVVRNSPLHF. The DNA reads as follows: TGTGCCAGCAGTGGACCCTCGGCGGTTGTTCGTAATTCACCCCTCCACTTT.